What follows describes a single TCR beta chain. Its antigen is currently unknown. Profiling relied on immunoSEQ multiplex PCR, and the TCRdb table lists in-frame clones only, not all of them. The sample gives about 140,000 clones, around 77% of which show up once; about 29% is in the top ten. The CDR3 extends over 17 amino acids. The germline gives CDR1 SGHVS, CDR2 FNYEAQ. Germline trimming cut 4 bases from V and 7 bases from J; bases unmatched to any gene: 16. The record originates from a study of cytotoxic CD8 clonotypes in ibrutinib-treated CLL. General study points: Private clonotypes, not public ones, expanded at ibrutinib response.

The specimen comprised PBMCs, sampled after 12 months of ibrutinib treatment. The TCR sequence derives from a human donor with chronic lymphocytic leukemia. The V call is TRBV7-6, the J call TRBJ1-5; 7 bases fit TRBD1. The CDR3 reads CASSSTVGARGDQPQHF. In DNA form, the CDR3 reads TGTGCCAGCAGCTCTACGGTGGGCGCCAGGGGGGACCAGCCCCAGCATTTT.